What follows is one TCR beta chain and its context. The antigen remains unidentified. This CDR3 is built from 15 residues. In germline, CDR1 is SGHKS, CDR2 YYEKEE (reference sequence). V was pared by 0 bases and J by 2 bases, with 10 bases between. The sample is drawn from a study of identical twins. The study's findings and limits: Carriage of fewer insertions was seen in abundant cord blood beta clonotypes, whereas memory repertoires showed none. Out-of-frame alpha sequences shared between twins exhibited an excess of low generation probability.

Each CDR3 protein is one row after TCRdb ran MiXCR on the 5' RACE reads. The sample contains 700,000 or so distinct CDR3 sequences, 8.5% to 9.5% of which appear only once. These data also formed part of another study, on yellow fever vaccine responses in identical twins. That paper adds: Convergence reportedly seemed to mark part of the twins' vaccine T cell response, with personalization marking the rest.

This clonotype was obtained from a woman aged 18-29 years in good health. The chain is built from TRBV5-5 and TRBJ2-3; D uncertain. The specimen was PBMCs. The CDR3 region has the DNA TGTGCCAGCAGCTTGGTGTTTACAGACACAGATACGCAGTATTTT. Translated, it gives CASSLVFTDTDTQYF.